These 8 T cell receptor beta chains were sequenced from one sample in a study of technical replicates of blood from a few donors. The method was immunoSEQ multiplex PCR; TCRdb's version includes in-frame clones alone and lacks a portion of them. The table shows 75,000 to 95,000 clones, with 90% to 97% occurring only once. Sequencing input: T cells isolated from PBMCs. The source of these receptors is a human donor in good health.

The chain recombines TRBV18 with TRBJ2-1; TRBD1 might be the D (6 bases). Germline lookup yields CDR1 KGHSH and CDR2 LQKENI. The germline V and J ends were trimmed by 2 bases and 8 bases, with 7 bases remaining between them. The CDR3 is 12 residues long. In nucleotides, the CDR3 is TGTGCCAGCTCACCAGGGGGCGATGAGCAGTTCTTC. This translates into CASSPGGDEQFF. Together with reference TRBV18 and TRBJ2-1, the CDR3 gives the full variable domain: NAGVMQNPRHLVRRRGQEARLRCSPMKGHSHVYWYRQLPEEGLKFMVYLQKENIIDESGMPKERFSAEFPKEGPSILRIQQVVRGDSAAYFCASSPGGDEQFFGPGTRLTVL.

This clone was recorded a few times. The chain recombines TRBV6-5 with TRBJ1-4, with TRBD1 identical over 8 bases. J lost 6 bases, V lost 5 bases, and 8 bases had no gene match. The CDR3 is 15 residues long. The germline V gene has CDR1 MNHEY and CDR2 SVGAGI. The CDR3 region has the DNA TGTGCCAGCAGTCCGAGGACAGGGTTTCATGAAAAACTGTTTTTT. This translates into CASSPRTGFHEKLFF.

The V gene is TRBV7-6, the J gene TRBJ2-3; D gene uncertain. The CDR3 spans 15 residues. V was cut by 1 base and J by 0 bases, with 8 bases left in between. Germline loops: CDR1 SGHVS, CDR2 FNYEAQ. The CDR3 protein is CASSLGAFSTDTQYF. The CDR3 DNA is TGTGCCAGCAGCTTAGGGGCTTTTAGCACAGATACGCAGTATTTT.

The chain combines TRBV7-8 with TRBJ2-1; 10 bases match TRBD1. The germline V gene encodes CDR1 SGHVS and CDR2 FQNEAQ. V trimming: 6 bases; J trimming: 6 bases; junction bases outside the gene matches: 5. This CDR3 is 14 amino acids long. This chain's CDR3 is CASRSGTGANEQFF. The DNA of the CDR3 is TGTGCCAGCAGATCAGGGACAGGGGCCAATGAGCAGTTCTTC.

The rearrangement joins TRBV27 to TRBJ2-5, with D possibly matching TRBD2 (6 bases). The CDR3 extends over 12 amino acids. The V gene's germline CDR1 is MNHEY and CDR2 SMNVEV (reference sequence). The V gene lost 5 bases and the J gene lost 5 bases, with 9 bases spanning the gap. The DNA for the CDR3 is TGTGCCAGCAGTATGGAGGGGGAGACCCAGTACTTC. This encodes CASSMEGETQYF.

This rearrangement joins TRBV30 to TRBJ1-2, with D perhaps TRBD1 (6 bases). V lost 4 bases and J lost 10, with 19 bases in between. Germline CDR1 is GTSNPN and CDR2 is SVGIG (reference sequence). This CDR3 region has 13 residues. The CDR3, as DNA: TGTGCCTGGAAAGCGGGGGCAGGGCAGGACTACACCTTC. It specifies CAWKAGAGQDYTF.

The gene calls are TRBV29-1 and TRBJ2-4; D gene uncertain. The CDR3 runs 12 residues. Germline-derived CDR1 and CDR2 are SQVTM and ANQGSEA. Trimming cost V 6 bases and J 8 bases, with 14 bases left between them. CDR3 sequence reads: CSVGDNMDIQYF. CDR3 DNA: TGCAGCGTAGGAGATAATATGGACATTCAGTACTTC.

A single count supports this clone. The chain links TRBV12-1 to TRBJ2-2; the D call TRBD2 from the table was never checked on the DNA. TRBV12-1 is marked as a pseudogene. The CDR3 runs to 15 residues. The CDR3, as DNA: TGTGCCAGCAGCTGCAAACTAGCGAGCACCGGGGAGCTGTTTTTT. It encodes CASSCKLASTGELFF.